Presented here are 13 T cell receptor beta chains from one specimen sequenced in a study of neoadjuvant anti-PD-1 for oral cavity cancer. Sample time point: after neoadjuvant nivolumab, at surgical resection. Sequenced by immunoSEQ multiplex PCR; TCRdb stores in-frame clones only, minus some. The table lists about 14,000 clones, around three quarters of them singletons. The sequencing here drew on PBMCs, taken after nivolumab (anti-PD-1) treatment. The receptors come from a person aged 35-80 years with oral cavity squamous cell carcinoma.

V is TRBV6-1 and J is TRBJ1-2, with D possibly being TRBD1 (5 bases). V lost 4 bases to trimming and J lost 6 bases, with 21 bases between them. The CDR3 loop spans 16 amino acids. Germline V lookup: CDR1 MNHNS, CDR2 SASEGT. The CDR3 loop is CASSAYWGRRDDGYTF. In DNA form, the CDR3 reads TGTGCCAGCAGTGCCTATTGGGGCAGGAGAGACGATGGCTACACCTTC.

The genes are TRBV29-1 and TRBJ1-1; 10 nucleotides match TRBD1. The V gene's germline CDR1 is SQVTM and CDR2 ANQGSEA. J gave up 4 bases and V 4 bases, and 9 bases lay outside the gene matches. This CDR3 region has 15 residues. The CDR3 here is CSVVSYRDRGTEAFF. The CDR3 nucleotides read TGCAGCGTTGTATCCTACCGGGACAGGGGCACTGAAGCTTTCTTT.

CDR3 DNA: TGTGCCAGCATCCTCGGCGGGTCTAATGAAAAACTGTTTTTT. It specifies CASILGGSNEKLFF. V is TRBV6-1 and J is TRBJ1-4; D is undetermined. V gave up 7 bases and J gave up 3 bases, with 12 bases separating them. This CDR3 contains 14 residues. Germline assignment: CDR1 MNHNS and CDR2 SASEGT.

The chain has TRBV6-5 and TRBJ1-2; no clear D. Trimming pared 5 bases from V and 1 base from J, leaving 14 bases between. Per the germline V gene, CDR1 is MNHEY and CDR2 is SVGAGI. The CDR3 contains 15 residues. CDR3 in DNA: TGTGCCAGCAGTCGTACCTCGGCCCTTAACTATGGCTACACCTTC. Amino acids: CASSRTSALNYGYTF.

The gene calls are TRBV5-1 and TRBJ1-6; D might be TRBD1 (6 bases). Germline CDR1 reads SGHRS; CDR2 reads YFSETQ. V lost 0 bases and J 6 bases, leaving 22 bases between the germline ends. The CDR3 covers 19 residues. CDR3 nucleotide sequence: TGCGCCAGCAGCTTGGTGGGGGTATACCGGGACATCGCTAATTCACCCCTCCACTTT. Its translation: CASSLVGVYRDIANSPLHF.

The gene calls are TRBV29-1 and TRBJ1-2; TRBD1 might be the D (6 bases). Trimming took 5 bases from V and 8 from J, leaving 18 bases between them. There are 13 residues in the CDR3. Germline assignment: CDR1 SQVTM and CDR2 ANQGSEA. The CDR3 sequence: CSVNTGTSVGYTF. In DNA form, the CDR3 reads TGCAGCGTTAATACAGGGACAAGTGTAGGCTACACCTTC.

This chain connects TRBV19 to TRBJ1-1; D not certain. V dropped 0 bases and J dropped 0 bases, with 8 bases sitting between them. This CDR3 has 15 amino acids. The germline V gene encodes CDR1 LNHDA and CDR2 SQIVND (reference sequence). The CDR3 DNA reads TGTGCCAGTAGTATAGAGGGTCGGGTGAACACTGAAGCTTTCTTT. As protein: CASSIEGRVNTEAFF.

This rearrangement joins TRBV13 to TRBJ2-4; the D gene could be TRBD1 or TRBD2 (5 bases each). CDR1 is PRHDT and CDR2 is FYEKMQ in the germline V gene (reference sequence). With 4 bases removed from V and 9 bases from J, the gap between germline ends came to 19 bases. This CDR3 contains 15 residues. DNA for the CDR3: TGTGCCAGCAGCTATCCCGGGACCTCCCCCGGCATTCAGTACTTC. This gives the protein CASSYPGTSPGIQYF.

The chain links TRBV6-5 to TRBJ2-5, with 8 bases that match TRBD1. Losses at the gene ends were 2 bases for V and 5 bases for J; bases not matched to a gene: 7. The CDR3 totals 15 residues. Germline CDR1 is MNHEY and CDR2 is SVGAGI. DNA of the CDR3: TGTGCCAGCAGTTACACCCCAACAGGGGGGGAGACCCAGTACTTC. Its protein product is CASSYTPTGGETQYF.

The rearrangement joins TRBV10-3 to TRBJ2-1, with TRBD2 identical over 10 bases. Trimming removed 0 bases from V and 4 bases from J; junction bases left unmatched: 0. CDR3 size: 15 residues. CDR1 and CDR2 (germline): ENHRY, SYGVKD. This CDR3 reads CAISESLAGYNEQFF. The CDR3 DNA reads TGTGCCATCAGTGAGTCACTAGCGGGGTACAATGAGCAGTTCTTC.

The V call is TRBV7-2, the J call TRBJ2-3; 9 nucleotides line up with TRBD2. CDR1 SGHTA and CDR2 FQGNSA come from the germline V gene. This CDR3 region has 18 residues. V trimming: 2 bases; J trimming: 3 bases; junction bases outside the gene matches: 12. The CDR3 protein is CASSLLASGTSRTDTQYF. CDR3 nucleotides: TGTGCCAGCAGCTTACTCGCCTCCGGGACTAGCAGGACAGATACGCAGTATTTT.

This clone came up once. CDR3 sequence reads: CSASLGETQYF. The DNA of the CDR3 is TGCAGTGCTAGCCTAGGGGAGACCCAGTACTTC. This chain links TRBV20-1 with TRBJ2-5; the D is unclear. Germline loops: CDR1 DFQATT, CDR2 SNEGSKA (reference sequence). V lost 3 bases, J lost 5 bases, and 7 bases lay in between. CDR3 size: 11 residues.

This chain links TRBV25-1 with TRBJ1-3; the D gene is possibly TRBD1 (5 bases). CDR3 length: 15 residues. Between the trimmed V and J ends, which lost 6 bases and 1 base, there was a span of 13 bases. Germline CDR1 reads MGHDK; CDR2 reads SYGVNS. CDR3 nucleotide sequence: TGTGCCAGCAGCGCCCGAGGGGATTCTGGAAACACCATATATTTT. This codes for CASSARGDSGNTIYF.